The rows below give T cell receptor beta chains drawn from one sample of a study of T cell repertoires in cytomegalovirus infection. TCRdb passed the reads through MiXCR, listing each CDR3 protein once. The table lists about 100,000 distinct CDR3 sequences, 23% of them singletons. Sequenced sample: CD8+ T cells from PBMCs. These receptors came from a human donor in good health (CMV status not recorded). Some clones in this sample may be carry-over from other donors' samples. Each CDR3 is given with its conserved first and last residue. Each record gives: V gene, CDR3 protein.

>TRBV7-9
CASSFYREETQYF
>TRBV12-3/TRBV12-4
CASSPTGGDGEKLFF
>TRBV30
CAWTRAETQYF
>TRBV19
CASSNNRGAGNF
>TRBV4-3
CASSQVGGATEAFF
>TRBV28
CASSLNRGETGELFF
>TRBV15
CATSRRTGYEQFF
>TRBV11-2
CASSSSGSMTDTQYF
>TRBV27
CASSLLPTGGNEQFF
>TRBV27
CASSSPSGGTDTQYF
>TRBV28
CASGDLSIGGEQYF
>TRBV7-7
CASSSRVSTGELFF
>TRBV7-3
CASSLGSGNEAFF
>TRBV7-9
CASNLGTAEQFF
>TRBV9
CASSGSSGNEQFF
>TRBV3-1
CASSQNFRGTRPYGNEQFF